The clone carrying this T cell receptor (beta chain) has just a few counts. Its matching antigen is unknown. The data were taken from a study of naive and memory T cell subsets. The beta constant-region primer was an equimolar mix of two oligonucleotides covering TRBC1 and TRBC2. Four rounds of PCR amplified the ligated cDNA using nested alpha and beta constant-region primers plus SP2. TCRdb independently ran MiXCR on the UMI-ligation and nested PCR reads; one entry per CDR3 protein. The data contain approximately 150,000 distinct CDR3 sequences, 15% to 20% of them singletons. Study-level results: Possibly reflecting memory cells re-expressing CD45RA, a few larger clonotypes occurred in naive repertoires, especially CD8.

With 1 base removed from V and 7 bases from J, the gap between germline ends came to 11 bases. CDR3 size: 13 residues. The germline gives CDR1 MGHRA, CDR2 YSYEKL. The chain has TRBV4-1 and TRBJ2-7, with unresolved D. Sequenced material: naive CD8+ T cells from blood. This TCR was recovered from a human donor in good health. In nucleotides, the CDR3 is TGCGCCAGCAGCCAAGGTGATGTTGAGGAGCAGTACTTC. Residues: CASSQGDVEEQYF.